This T cell receptor (beta chain) derives from a study of T-cell reconstitution after alpha-beta-depleted transplantation in children. V was trimmed by 4 bases and J by 4 bases, leaving 16 bases between them. Germline CDR1 is LGHNA and CDR2 is YSLEER. CDR3 length: 15 amino acids. The TCRbeta library incorporated unique molecular identifiers. TCRdb passed the PCR reads through MiXCR, listing each CDR3 protein once. The sample lists 190,000 or so distinct CDR3 sequences, just under 6.5% occurring once. This TCR was recovered from a girl in the first two years of life with combined immunodeficiency, due to receive a stem cell transplant. The sequencing here drew on PBMCs, taken before TCRalphabeta/CD19-depleted stem cell transplant. This chain joins TRBV4-3 and TRBJ2-5; D perhaps matches TRBD2 (8 bases). The CDR3 reads CASSPHGRGRETQYF. The CDR3 DNA is TGCGCCAGCAGCCCTCACGGGAGGGGGCGAGAGACCCAGTACTTC.